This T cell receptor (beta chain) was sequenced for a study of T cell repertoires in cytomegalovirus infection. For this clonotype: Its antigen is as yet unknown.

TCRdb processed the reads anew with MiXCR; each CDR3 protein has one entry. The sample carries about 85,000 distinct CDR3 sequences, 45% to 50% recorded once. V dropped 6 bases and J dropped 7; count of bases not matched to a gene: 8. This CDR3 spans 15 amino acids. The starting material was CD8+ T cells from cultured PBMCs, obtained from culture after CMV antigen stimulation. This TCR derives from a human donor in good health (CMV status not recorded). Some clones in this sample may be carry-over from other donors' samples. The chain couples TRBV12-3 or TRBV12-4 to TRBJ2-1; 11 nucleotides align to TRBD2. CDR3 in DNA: TGTGCCAGCAGCCTACTAGCGGGGGCGGGGAATGAGCAGTTCTTC. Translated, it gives CASSLLAGAGNEQFF.